The rows below give T cell receptor beta chains drawn from one sample of a study of blood T cells in healthy people across ages. TCRdb redid the calling of the 5' RACE reads with MiXCR, one entry per CDR3 protein. The data show fewer than 800,000 distinct CDR3 sequences, with around 49% seen just once and roughly a third held by the top ten. Specimen: blood. The origin of the receptors is a woman aged 55 to 70 in good health. The CDR3 runs from the conserved cysteine through the conserved F or W. D genes are given only for firm matches. Not every row has a clone size; where given, it reads once, few, many or a size class.

V gene	clone size	J gene	D gene	CDR3 DNA	CDR3 protein
TRBV12-3/TRBV12-4	-	TRBJ2-3	-	TGTGCCAGCAACCCTCGGGAGTCTCGCACAGATACGCAGTATTTT	CASNPRESRTDTQYF
TRBV6-5	-	TRBJ2-7	-	TGTGCCAGCAGTGACTCGAACTCCTACGAGCAGTACTTC	CASSDSNSYEQYF
TRBV6-2/TRBV6-3	-	TRBJ2-5	-	TGTGCCAGCAGCTTCCCCCGCGACCAAGAGACCCAGTACTTC	CASSFPRDQETQYF
TRBV20-1	-	TRBJ2-3	TRBD1	TGCAGTGCTACCGCACCAGGGGGCAAGACAGATACGCAGTATTTT	CSATAPGGKTDTQYF
TRBV6-2/TRBV6-3	-	TRBJ2-1	-	TGTGCCAGCAGTTGGGGCGGGACCTTCAATGAGCAGTTCTTC	CASSWGGTFNEQFF
TRBV12-3/TRBV12-4	few	TRBJ2-1	TRBD1	TGTGCCAGCAGTTTAGGTTCAGGGGGTAGCGAGCAGTTCTTC	CASSLGSGGSEQFF
TRBV7-6	-	TRBJ1-4	TRBD1	TGTGCCAGCAGCTTGACAGGGGGCGAAGAAAAACTGTTTTTT	CASSLTGGEEKLFF
TRBV27	-	TRBJ2-4	TRBD2	TGTGCCAGCAGTTATGGAGCGGGAGGGCGGGCCAAAAACATTCAGTACTTC	CASSYGAGGRAKNIQYF
TRBV7-2	few	TRBJ2-7	-	TGTGCCAGCAGCAGTAGGGCGGCGAGGGGCGAGCAGTACTTC	CASSSRAARGEQYF
TRBV4-3	-	TRBJ1-6	-	TGCGCCAGCAGCCAAGATGGCCAGGGGATCACACCCCTCCACTTT	CASSQDGQGITPLHF
TRBV24-1	-	TRBJ2-5	-	TGTGCCACCAGTGATGACTGGGAGACCCAGTACTTC	CATSDDWETQYF
TRBV2	-	TRBJ2-7	TRBD1	TGTGCCAGCAGTCGGACAGGGGGCGAGCAGTACTTC	CASSRTGGEQYF
TRBV6-6	few	TRBJ2-7	TRBD2	TGTGCCAGTTCGGATAGCGGGAGGGTTTACGAGCAGTACTTC	CASSDSGRVYEQYF
TRBV3-1	-	TRBJ2-1	-	TGTGCCGGCAGCCTCAGCAAACGCCCAGAGCAGTTCTTC	CAGSLSKRPEQFF
TRBV28	-	TRBJ2-1	TRBD1	TGTGCCAGCAGTAAACGGACAGGGGGCCCTCTTGGCTCCTACAATGAGCAGTTCTTC	CASSKRTGGPLGSYNEQFF
TRBV24-1	-	TRBJ1-2	-	TGTGCCACCAGTGAATGGGGTGTTCGGGGCTACACCTTC	CATSEWGVRGYTF